The source of this T cell receptor beta chain is a study of T cell responses to AZD1222 COVID-19 vaccine. Notes on the study in general: Spike-specific TCRs gained breadth and depth after people received two AZD1222 doses. Spike-wide coverage was observed for vaccine-associated CD4 TCRs, with dominant responses at 160-218 and 743-854. Repertoires were collected only later (after the peak T cell response had occurred). Nearly half of the spike-specific TCRs reportedly recognize variant regions that carry no mutations.

TCRdb keeps only in-frame clones here, not all; method: immunoSEQ multiplex PCR. Of more than 150,000 clones in the sample, 88% were seen once. CDR1 SGDLS and CDR2 YYNGEE come from the germline V gene. The CDR3 sequence is 15 residues long. V was shortened by 0 bases and J by 0 bases, with 10 bases between the two germline ends. With respect to this clone: Its antigen is undetermined.

The sequence was collected from an adult in good health. The material sequenced was peripheral blood, taken on day 0 of AZD1222 vaccination. This rearrangement joins TRBV9 to TRBJ2-7; a weak D match, TRBD1 (5 bases). The DNA for the CDR3 is TGTGCCAGCAGCGTAGAGGGGCCTGGCTCCTACGAGCAGTACTTC. It yields the protein CASSVEGPGSYEQYF.